The next 32 T cell receptor beta chains were all read from a single sample in a study of PD-L1 blockade in urothelial cancer. Described time point: pretreatment peripheral blood. Here immunoSEQ multiplex PCR was the method, and the copy in TCRdb shows in-frame clones only, minus some. The repertoire consists of just over 50,000 clones, with approximately 72% occurring once and the leading ten covering 3.5% to 4.5%. The specimen comprised PBMCs, sampled around atezolizumab (anti-PD-L1) treatment. Every receptor here comes from a man aged 70-80 years with urothelial cancer.

The rearrangement uses TRBV1 and TRBJ2-2; whether TRBD2, the table's D call, matches the DNA was not checked. TRBV1 is a documented pseudogene. This CDR3 contains 16 residues. In nucleotides, the CDR3 is TGCACCAGCAGCCAGCCGTCCTTGGACGAACACCGGGGAGCTGTTTTT. The encoded protein is CTSSQPSLDEHRGAVF.

The chain carries TRBV7-2 and TRBJ2-7, with D uncertain. Germline V gives CDR1 SGHTA, CDR2 FQGNSA. V was clipped by 1 base and J by 4 bases, with 8 bases between them. There are 13 residues in the CDR3. This CDR3 is CASSLEKQYEQYF. The CDR3 DNA is TGTGCCAGCAGCTTAGAGAAACAGTACGAGCAGTACTTC.

V gene TRBV14 combines with J gene TRBJ1-1, with a tentative D call TRBD1 (6 bases). Trimming removed 2 bases from V and 11 bases from J, with 12 bases in between. CDR1 and CDR2 from the germline V gene are SGHDN and FVKESK. The CDR3 runs to 12 residues. The CDR3 sequence is CASSQQGMGAFF. CDR3 DNA sequence: TGTGCCAGCAGCCAACAGGGGATGGGGGCTTTCTTT.

The rearrangement uses TRBV2 and TRBJ2-7; D is perhaps TRBD2 (5 bases). The ends were cut back, 5 bases at V and 3 bases at J, with 11 bases in the middle. The length of the CDR3 is 13 residues. From germline, CDR1 is SNHLY and CDR2 FYNNEI. The CDR3 protein is CASSLGVLYEQYF. CDR3 sequence (DNA): TGTGCCAGCAGTCTGGGAGTCCTCTACGAGCAGTACTTC.

The chain uses TRBV28 and TRBJ1-2, with TRBD1 identical over 9 bases. The V and J ends lost 3 bases and 6 bases, in that order; junction bases with no gene match: 5. The CDR3 has 14 amino acids. Germline lookup yields CDR1 MDHEN and CDR2 SYDVKM. CDR3 sequence reads: CASSFSGTGNGYTF. The CDR3 region has the DNA TGTGCCAGCAGTTTTAGCGGGACAGGGAATGGCTACACCTTC.

The chain uses TRBV20-1 and TRBJ2-5; D is undetermined. Germline V gives CDR1 DFQATT, CDR2 SNEGSKA (reference sequence). The CDR3 consists of 11 residues. The ends were cut back, 7 bases at V and 5 bases at J, with 11 bases in the middle. The DNA for the CDR3 is TGCAGTGTAGAAACCGCGGAGACCCAGTACTTC. This translates into CSVETAETQYF.

The CDR3 region is CASSPRSGEAFF. CDR3 DNA: TGTGCCAGCAGCCCCAGGTCCGGTGAAGCTTTCTTT. The rearrangement joins TRBV11-3 to TRBJ1-1; D call uncertain. Per the germline V gene, CDR1 is SGHNT and CDR2 is YENEEA. The CDR3 loop spans 12 amino acids. Between the trimmed V and J ends, which lost 5 bases and 7 bases, there was a span of 11 bases.

This chain joins TRBV5-4 and TRBJ1-2, with 8 bases lining up with TRBD1. CDR3 length equals 14 residues. V was clipped by 9 bases and J by 4 bases; unmatched bases: 11. The germline gives CDR1 SGHNT, CDR2 YYREEE (reference sequence). The CDR3 sequence: CATQGDRSLYGYTF. DNA of the CDR3: TGTGCCACCCAGGGGGACAGGTCCCTCTATGGCTACACCTTC. Combining the CDR3 with reference TRBV5-4 and TRBJ1-2 gives the whole variable domain ETGVTQSPTHLIKTRGQQVTLRCSSQSGHNTVSWYQQALGQGPQFIFQYYREEENGRGNFPPRFSGLQFPNYSSELNVNALELDDSALYLCATQGDRSLYGYTFGSGTRLTVV.

The J gene is TRBJ2-3, the V gene TRBV7-9; TRBD2 is a possible D gene (7 bases). The germline CDR1 and CDR2 sequences are SEHNR and FQNEAQ (reference sequence). The CDR3 is 14 amino acids. V was clipped by 2 bases and J by 4 bases, with 10 bases between them. The CDR3 is CASSLRGGADTQYF. The CDR3 DNA is TGTGCCAGCAGCTTAAGGGGGGGGGCAGATACGCAGTATTTT.

The chain couples TRBV5-6 to TRBJ2-7; D is unclear. CDR3 length: 15 amino acids. The V and J ends lost 0 bases and 2 bases respectively, with 12 bases between them. Germline assignment: CDR1 SGHDT and CDR2 YYEEEE. As DNA, the CDR3 is TGTGCCAGCAGCTTGGCCGTGATTCGCGCCTACGAGCAGTACTTC. It specifies CASSLAVIRAYEQYF.

The chain employs TRBV2 and TRBJ2-1; D remains ambiguous. CDR3 size: 13 residues. The V gene's germline CDR1 is SNHLY and CDR2 FYNNEI. V lost 4 bases and J lost 12, with 16 bases in between. The CDR3 is CASSAGASVRQFF. The CDR3 nucleotides are TGTGCCAGCAGTGCTGGTGCCTCCGTGAGGCAGTTCTTC.

The chain employs TRBV5-6 and TRBJ1-1; TRBD1 matches at 7 bases. Germline CDR1 reads SGHDT; CDR2 reads YYEEEE. With 3 bases clipped from V and 4 bases from J, the junction kept 6 bases outside the gene matches. The CDR3 contains 14 residues. This chain's CDR3 is CASSSLNRGTEAFF. The CDR3 bases are TGTGCCAGCAGCTCGTTAAACAGGGGCACTGAAGCTTTCTTT. Using reference TRBV5-6 and TRBJ1-1 for the parts outside the CDR3, the full variable domain is DAGVTQSPTHLIKTRGQQVTLRCSPKSGHDTVSWYQQALGQGPQFIFQYYEEEERQRGNFPDRFSGHQFPNYSSELNVNALLLGDSALYLCASSSLNRGTEAFFGQGTRLTVV.

J is TRBJ2-5 and V is TRBV6-1, with TRBD1 matching 9 bases. This CDR3 has 14 residues. V lost 8 bases and J lost 4; bases outside the gene matches: 8. Germline assignment: CDR1 MNHNS and CDR2 SASEGT. In DNA form, the CDR3 reads TGTGCCAGCCTATTGGACAGGGGTGCAGAGACCCAGTACTTC. Translated: CASLLDRGAETQYF.

This chain uses TRBV7-8 with TRBJ1-5, with TRBD1 as a possible D gene (5 bases). The V gene's germline CDR1 is SGHVS and CDR2 FQNEAQ. The CDR3 runs to 14 residues. V lost 1 base, J lost 6 bases, and 10 bases lay in between. CDR3 nucleotides: TGTGCCAGCAGCTTAGGGGGCGACGGTCAGCCCCAGCATTTT. Translating gives CASSLGGDGQPQHF.

This clone has just one count. At one of its ends the junction is not consistent with the germline gene, which may arise from a read error. The genes are TRBV7-3 and TRBJ2-1; TRBD2 agrees at 8 bases. CDR1 and CDR2 from the germline V gene are SGHTA and FQGTGA. The CDR3 length is 15 residues. CDR3 in amino acids: CASSVTSGPYNEQFF. CDR3 coding DNA: TGTGCCAGCAGCGTAACTAGCGGCCCTTACAATGAGCAGTTCTTC.

The chain is built from TRBV28 and TRBJ2-3, with 8 bases lining up with TRBD2. The CDR3 loop spans 14 amino acids. Trimming took 10 bases from V and 5 from J; bases not matched to a gene: 11. Per germline, CDR1 MDHEN and CDR2 SYDVKM. Here the CDR3 DNA reads TGTGCCACGCGTGAAGCGGGAGTGCTAGATACGCAGTATTTT. Protein sequence: CATREAGVLDTQYF.

The chain employs TRBV5-1 and TRBJ2-2; TRBD1 aligns across 9 bases. This CDR3 comprises 15 residues. Germline V gene lookup returns CDR1 SGHRS and CDR2 YFSETQ. V was clipped by 1 base and J by 7 bases; unmatched bases: 5. For the CDR3, the DNA is TGCGCCAGCAGCTTGAGTACAGGGGGCCACGGGGAGCTGTTTTTT. It codes for CASSLSTGGHGELFF.

A few counts support this clone. This chain links TRBV5-4 with TRBJ2-3, with 9 positions matching TRBD1. Germline CDR1 is SGHNT and CDR2 is YYREEE (reference sequence). Trimming at V came to 4 bases and at J to 1 base, leaving 7 bases not matched to a gene. The CDR3 spans 16 residues. The CDR3 is CASSPPGQGGTDTQYF. In DNA, the CDR3 is TGTGCCAGCAGCCCCCCGGGACAGGGAGGCACAGATACGCAGTATTTT.

V gene TRBV5-1 combines with J gene TRBJ2-1; weak D call: TRBD1 (6 bases). The CDR3 length is 15 residues. Germline CDR1 SGHRS, CDR2 YFSETQ. V was shortened by 0 bases and J by 4 bases, with 11 bases between the two germline ends. CDR3 amino acids: CASSLETGSYNEQFF. The CDR3 nucleotides are TGCGCCAGCAGCTTGGAAACAGGGTCATACAATGAGCAGTTCTTC.

This chain connects TRBV5-1 to TRBJ2-7; TRBD1 aligns across 9 bases. The CDR3 is 14 amino acids. Germline V lookup: CDR1 SGHRS, CDR2 YFSETQ. The junction had 1 base not matched to a gene; V was cut back by 0 bases and J by 3 bases. As DNA, the CDR3 is TGCGCCAGCAGCTTGGAGGACAGGGGCTACGAGCAGTACTTC. This sequence encodes CASSLEDRGYEQYF. Full variable domain (rest looked up from reference TRBV5-1 and TRBJ2-7): KAGVTQTPRYLIKTRGQQVTLSCSPISGHRSVSWYQQTPGQGLQFLFEYFSETQRNKGNFPGRFSGRQFSNSRSEMNVSTLELGDSALYLCASSLEDRGYEQYFGPGTRLTVT.

This clone is medium-sized by share. The V gene is TRBV19, the J gene TRBJ1-1; D is uncertain. Germline CDR1 reads LNHDA; CDR2 reads SQIVND (reference sequence). V was pared by 1 base and J by 4 bases, with 13 bases between. This CDR3 has 15 residues. The CDR3: CASSIVPVGGTEAFF. The CDR3 DNA follows: TGTGCCAGTAGTATAGTTCCCGTCGGTGGCACTGAAGCTTTCTTT.

The chain joins TRBV7-2 to TRBJ2-6; D unresolved. This CDR3 is built from 14 residues. Germline V gene sequence: CDR1 SGHTA, CDR2 FQGNSA. Trimming shortened V by 8 bases and J by 2 bases, and 10 bases separated the two germline ends. CDR3 sequence (DNA): TGTGCCAGCGGCCTCGAGGCTGGGGCCAACGTCCTGACTTTC. Translation gives CASGLEAGANVLTF. The entire variable domain, with the rest obtained from reference TRBV7-2 and TRBJ2-6, is as follows: GAGVSQSPSNKVTEKGKDVELRCDPISGHTALYWYRQSLGQGLEFLIYFQGNSAPDKSGLPSDRFSAERTGGSVSTLTIQRTQQEDSAVYLCASGLEAGANVLTFGAGSRLTVL.

The V call is TRBV5-4, the J call TRBJ2-1; 8 positions agree with TRBD2. The germline gives CDR1 SGHNT, CDR2 YYREEE (reference sequence). CDR3 length: 15 amino acids. V shed 2 bases and J 7 bases; nucleotides not matched to a gene: 8. The CDR3: CASSFDKSGRNEQFF. CDR3 DNA sequence: TGTGCCAGCAGCTTTGATAAAAGCGGGAGAAATGAGCAGTTCTTC.

The genes are TRBV7-9 and TRBJ2-7; TRBD1 matches at 7 bases. The CDR3 contains 13 residues. V lost 1 base, J lost 8 bases, and 5 bases stayed unmatched. Per germline, CDR1 SEHNR and CDR2 FQNEAQ (reference sequence). The CDR3 coding sequence is TGTGCCAGCAGCTTAGAGGGGGCTTTAAAGCAGTACTTC. Its protein product is CASSLEGALKQYF.

This clone was seen a single time. The CDR3 spells CASRDRVYGYTF. The CDR3 DNA follows: TGTGCCAGCAGGGACAGGGTCTATGGCTACACCTTC. The chain links TRBV7-3 to TRBJ1-2; TRBD1 aligns across 8 bases. V shed 6 bases, J shed 4 bases, and the junction held 1 base outside the gene matches. This CDR3 has 12 amino acids. CDR1 SGHTA and CDR2 FQGTGA come from the germline V gene.

The V gene is TRBV6-6, the J gene TRBJ1-2; perhaps TRBD1 as D (6 bases). Germline V gene data show CDR1 as MNHNY and CDR2 as SVGAGI (reference sequence). V was shortened by 0 bases and J by 7 bases, with 18 bases between the two germline ends. This CDR3 comprises 16 residues. CDR3 in DNA: TGTGCCAGCAGTTACTCGGCGACAGGATTTAGAGGTGGCTACACCTTC. Its protein product is CASSYSATGFRGGYTF.

The J gene is TRBJ1-2, the V gene TRBV25-1, with D possibly TRBD1 on 5 matching bases. Trimming left V 8 bases short and J 8 bases short, with 15 bases between. Germline V gene lookup returns CDR1 MGHDK and CDR2 SYGVNS. The CDR3 is 12 residues long. The CDR3 nucleotides read TGTGCCAGCGGACAATGGGGTGAGGGCTACACCTTC. Amino acid sequence: CASGQWGEGYTF.

V is TRBV7-3 and J is TRBJ2-5; the D gene is possibly TRBD1 (7 bases). V was trimmed by 8 bases and J by 5 bases, leaving 18 bases between them. Germline V gene data show CDR1 as SGHTA and CDR2 as FQGTGA. The CDR3 is 14 amino acids. CDR3 coding DNA: TGTGCCAGCGGCAGGGGGGCCTTCGGGGAGACCCAGTACTTC. Its protein is CASGRGAFGETQYF. The full variable domain, rest sourced from reference TRBV7-3 and TRBJ2-5, is GAGVSQTPSNKVTEKGKYVELRCDPISGHTALYWYRQSLGQGPEFLIYFQGTGAADDSGLPNDRFFAVRPEGSVSTLKIQRTERGDSAVYLCASGRGAFGETQYFGPGTRLLVL.

This rearrangement joins TRBV11-3 to TRBJ1-1; 8 bases line up with TRBD1. Looked up from germline, CDR1 is SGHNT and CDR2 is YENEEA. The ends lost 5 bases at V and 4 bases at J; junction bases unmatched: 3. This CDR3 has 13 residues. The CDR3 DNA reads as TGTGCCAGCAGCCTGGACAGGGCCACTGAAGCTTTCTTT. Protein sequence: CASSLDRATEAFF.

The chain employs TRBV27 and TRBJ2-1; D is ambiguous. CDR3 length: 11 residues. Germline-derived CDR1 and CDR2 are MNHEY and SMNVEV (reference sequence). The V and J ends lost 4 bases and 6 bases respectively, with 4 bases between them. The CDR3 DNA reads as TGTGCCAGCAGTTCTCTCAATGAGCAGTTCTTC. Its protein is CASSSLNEQFF.

J is TRBJ1-2 and V is TRBV9, with 12 bases matching TRBD1. The CDR3 has 16 residues. CDR1 is SGDLS and CDR2 is YYNGEE in the germline V gene. V was clipped by 2 bases and J by 8 bases; unmatched bases: 10. CDR3 loop: CASSVVPGQGADGYTF. For the CDR3, the DNA is TGTGCCAGCAGCGTCGTACCGGGACAGGGGGCGGACGGCTACACCTTC.

This chain connects TRBV5-4 to TRBJ2-7; 10 bases map to TRBD1. This CDR3 is built from 13 residues. V was pared by 2 bases and J by 7 bases, with 3 bases of the junction left unmatched. Germline lookup yields CDR1 SGHNT and CDR2 YYREEE (reference sequence). CDR3 nucleotides: TGTGCCAGCAGCTTAGACAGGGGGCTAGAGCAGTACTTC. Translated: CASSLDRGLEQYF.